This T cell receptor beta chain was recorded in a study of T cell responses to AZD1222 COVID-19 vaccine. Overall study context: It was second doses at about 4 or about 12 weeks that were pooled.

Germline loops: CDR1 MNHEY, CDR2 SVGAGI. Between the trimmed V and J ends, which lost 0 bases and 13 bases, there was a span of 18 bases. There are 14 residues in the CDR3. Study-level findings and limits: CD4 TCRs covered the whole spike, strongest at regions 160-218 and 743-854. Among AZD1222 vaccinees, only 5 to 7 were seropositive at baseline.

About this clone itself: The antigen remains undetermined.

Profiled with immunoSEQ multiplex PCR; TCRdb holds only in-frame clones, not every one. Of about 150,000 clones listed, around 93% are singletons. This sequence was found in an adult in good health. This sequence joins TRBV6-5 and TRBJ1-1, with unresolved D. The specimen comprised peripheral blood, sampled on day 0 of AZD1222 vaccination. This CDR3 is CASSYSRSPAVLFF. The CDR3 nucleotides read TGTGCCAGCAGTTACTCTCGCTCCCCCGCCGTGCTTTTCTTT.